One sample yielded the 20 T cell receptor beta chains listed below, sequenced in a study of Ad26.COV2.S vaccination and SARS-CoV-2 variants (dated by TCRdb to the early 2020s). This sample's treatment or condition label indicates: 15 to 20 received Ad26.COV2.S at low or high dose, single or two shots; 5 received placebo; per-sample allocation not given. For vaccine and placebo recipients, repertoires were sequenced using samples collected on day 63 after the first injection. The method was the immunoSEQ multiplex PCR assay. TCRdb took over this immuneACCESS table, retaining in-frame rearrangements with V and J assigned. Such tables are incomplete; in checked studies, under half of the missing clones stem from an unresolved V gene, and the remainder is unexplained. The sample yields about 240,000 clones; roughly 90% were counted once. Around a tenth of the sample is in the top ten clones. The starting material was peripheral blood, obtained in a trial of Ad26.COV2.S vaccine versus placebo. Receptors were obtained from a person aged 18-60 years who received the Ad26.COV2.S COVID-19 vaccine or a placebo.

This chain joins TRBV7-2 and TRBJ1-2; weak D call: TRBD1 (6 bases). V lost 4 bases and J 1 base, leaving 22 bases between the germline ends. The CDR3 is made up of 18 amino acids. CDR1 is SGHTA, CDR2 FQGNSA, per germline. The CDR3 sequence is CASSSQGQAAPRNYGYTF. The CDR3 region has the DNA TGTGCCAGCAGCTCCCAGGGGCAGGCAGCGCCCCGTAACTATGGCTACACCTTC.

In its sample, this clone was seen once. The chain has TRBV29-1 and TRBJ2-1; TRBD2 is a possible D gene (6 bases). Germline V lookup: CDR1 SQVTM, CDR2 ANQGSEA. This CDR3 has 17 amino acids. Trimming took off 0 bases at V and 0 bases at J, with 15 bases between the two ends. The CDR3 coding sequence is TGCAGCGTTGAAGATAGAGGAGCGGGTTCCTCCTACAATGAGCAGTTCTTC. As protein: CSVEDRGAGSSYNEQFF.

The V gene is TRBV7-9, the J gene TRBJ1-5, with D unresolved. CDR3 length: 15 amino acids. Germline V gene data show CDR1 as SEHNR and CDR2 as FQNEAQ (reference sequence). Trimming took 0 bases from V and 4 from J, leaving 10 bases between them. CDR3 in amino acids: CASSLARTENQPQHF. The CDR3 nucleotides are TGTGCCAGCAGCTTAGCCCGGACTGAAAATCAGCCCCAGCATTTT.

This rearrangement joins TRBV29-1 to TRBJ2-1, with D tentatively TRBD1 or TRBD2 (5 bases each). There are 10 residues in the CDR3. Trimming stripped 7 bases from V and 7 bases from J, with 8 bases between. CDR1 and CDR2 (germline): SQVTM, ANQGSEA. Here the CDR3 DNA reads TGCAGCGCTGGGGGTAATGAGCAGTTCTTC. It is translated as CSAGGNEQFF.

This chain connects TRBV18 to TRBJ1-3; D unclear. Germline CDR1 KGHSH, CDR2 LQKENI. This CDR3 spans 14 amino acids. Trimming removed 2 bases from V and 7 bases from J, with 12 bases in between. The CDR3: CASSPKGGWNTIYF. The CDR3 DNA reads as TGTGCCAGCTCACCAAAAGGCGGGTGGAACACCATATATTTT.

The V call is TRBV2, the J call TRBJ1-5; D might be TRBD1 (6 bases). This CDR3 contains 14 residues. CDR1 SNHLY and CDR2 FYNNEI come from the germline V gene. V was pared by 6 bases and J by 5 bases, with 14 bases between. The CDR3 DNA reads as TGTGCCAGCAGGCAAGGGGGAGGACATCAGCCCCAGCATTTT. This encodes CASRQGGGHQPQHF.

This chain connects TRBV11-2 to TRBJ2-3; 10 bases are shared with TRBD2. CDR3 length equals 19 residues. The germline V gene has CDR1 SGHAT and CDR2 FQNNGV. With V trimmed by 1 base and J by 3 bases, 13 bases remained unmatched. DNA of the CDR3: TGTGCCAGCAGCTTAGTGGGGTTAGCGGGGGGTTTCTCAACAGATACGCAGTATTTT. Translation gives CASSLVGLAGGFSTDTQYF.

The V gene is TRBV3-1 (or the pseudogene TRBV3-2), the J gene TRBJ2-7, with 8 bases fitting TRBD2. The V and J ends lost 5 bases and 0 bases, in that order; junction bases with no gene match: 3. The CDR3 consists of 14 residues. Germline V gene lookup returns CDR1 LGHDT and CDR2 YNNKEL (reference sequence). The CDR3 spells CASSSSGISYEQYF. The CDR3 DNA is TGTGCCAGCAGCAGTAGCGGGATCTCCTACGAGCAGTACTTC.

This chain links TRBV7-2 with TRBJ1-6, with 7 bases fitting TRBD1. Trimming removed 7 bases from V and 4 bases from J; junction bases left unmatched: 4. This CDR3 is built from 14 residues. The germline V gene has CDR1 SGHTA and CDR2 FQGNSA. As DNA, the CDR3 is TGTGCCAGCACCTCACAGGGGTATAATTCACCCCTCCACTTT. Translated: CASTSQGYNSPLHF.

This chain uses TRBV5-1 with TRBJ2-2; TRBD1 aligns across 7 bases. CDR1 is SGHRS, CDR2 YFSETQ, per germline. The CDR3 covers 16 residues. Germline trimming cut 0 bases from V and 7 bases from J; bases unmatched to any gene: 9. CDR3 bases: TGCGCCAGCAGCTTGGAGTACTCAGGGGGTATCGGGGAGCTGTTTTTT. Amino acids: CASSLEYSGGIGELFF.

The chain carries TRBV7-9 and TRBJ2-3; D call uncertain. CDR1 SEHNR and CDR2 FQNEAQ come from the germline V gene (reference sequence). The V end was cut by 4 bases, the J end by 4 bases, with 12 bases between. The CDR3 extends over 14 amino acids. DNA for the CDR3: TGTGCCAGCAGCTCTCCGGGCCGCCCAGATACGCAGTATTTT. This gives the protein CASSSPGRPDTQYF. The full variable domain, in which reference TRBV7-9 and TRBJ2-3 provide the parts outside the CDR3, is DTGVSQNPRHKITKRGQNVTFRCDPISEHNRLYWYRQTLGQGPEFLTYFQNEAQLEKSRLLSDRFSAERPKGSFSTLEIQRTEQGDSAMYLCASSSPGRPDTQYFGPGTRLTVL.

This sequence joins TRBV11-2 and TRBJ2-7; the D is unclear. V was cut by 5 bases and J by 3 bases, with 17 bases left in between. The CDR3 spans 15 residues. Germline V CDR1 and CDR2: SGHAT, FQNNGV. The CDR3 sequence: CASSPKASFSYEQYF. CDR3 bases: TGTGCCAGCAGCCCTAAAGCTTCTTTCAGCTACGAGCAGTACTTC.

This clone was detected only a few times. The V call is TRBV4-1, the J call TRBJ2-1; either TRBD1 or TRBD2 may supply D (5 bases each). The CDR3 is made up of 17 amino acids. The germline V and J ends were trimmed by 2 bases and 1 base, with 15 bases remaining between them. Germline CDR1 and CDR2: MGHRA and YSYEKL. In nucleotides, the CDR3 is TGCGCCAGCAGCCAATGGGGGAGAGTCGTTTCCTACAATGAGCAGTTCTTC. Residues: CASSQWGRVVSYNEQFF.

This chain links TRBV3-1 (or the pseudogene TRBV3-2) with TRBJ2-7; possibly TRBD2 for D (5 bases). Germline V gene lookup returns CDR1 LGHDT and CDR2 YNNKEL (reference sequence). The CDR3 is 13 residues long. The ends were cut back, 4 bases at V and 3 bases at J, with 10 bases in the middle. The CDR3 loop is CASSPLGIYEQYF. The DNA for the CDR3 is TGTGCCAGCAGCCCCCTCGGGATCTACGAGCAGTACTTC.

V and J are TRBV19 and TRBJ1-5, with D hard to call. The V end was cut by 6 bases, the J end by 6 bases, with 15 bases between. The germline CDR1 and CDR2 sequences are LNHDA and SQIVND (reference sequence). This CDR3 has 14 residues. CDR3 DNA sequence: TGTGCCAGTAGCCCCCATGGGCGAGGTCAGCCCCAGCATTTT. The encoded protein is CASSPHGRGQPQHF. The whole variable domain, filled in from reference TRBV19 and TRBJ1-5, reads DGGITQSPKYLFRKEGQNVTLSCEQNLNHDAMYWYRQDPGQGLRLIYYSQIVNDFQKGDIAEGYSVSREKKESFPLTVTSAQKNPTAFYLCASSPHGRGQPQHFGDGTRLSIL.

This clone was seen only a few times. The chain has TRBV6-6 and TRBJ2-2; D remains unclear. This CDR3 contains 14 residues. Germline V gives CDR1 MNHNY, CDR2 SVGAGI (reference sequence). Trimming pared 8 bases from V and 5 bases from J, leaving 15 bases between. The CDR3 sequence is CASLRRRETGELFF. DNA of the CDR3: TGTGCCAGCCTCCGCCGGCGTGAAACCGGGGAGCTGTTTTTT.

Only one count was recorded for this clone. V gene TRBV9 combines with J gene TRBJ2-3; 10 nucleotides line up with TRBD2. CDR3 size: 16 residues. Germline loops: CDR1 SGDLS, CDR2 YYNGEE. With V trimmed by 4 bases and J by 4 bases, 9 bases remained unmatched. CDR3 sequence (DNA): TGTGCCAGCAGCATTAGGGTAGCGGGAGGTGCAGATACGCAGTATTTT. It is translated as CASSIRVAGGADTQYF. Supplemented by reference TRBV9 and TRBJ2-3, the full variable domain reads DSGVTQTPKHLITATGQRVTLRCSPRSGDLSVYWYQQSLDQGLQFLIQYYNGEERAKGNILERFSAQQFPDLHSELNLSSLELGDSALYFCASSIRVAGGADTQYFGPGTRLTVL.

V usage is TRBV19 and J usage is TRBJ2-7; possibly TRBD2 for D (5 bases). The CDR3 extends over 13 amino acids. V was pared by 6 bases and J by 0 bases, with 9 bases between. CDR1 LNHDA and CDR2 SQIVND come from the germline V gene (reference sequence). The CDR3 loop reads CASSFGGSYEQYF. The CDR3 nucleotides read TGTGCCAGTAGCTTTGGAGGCTCCTACGAGCAGTACTTC.

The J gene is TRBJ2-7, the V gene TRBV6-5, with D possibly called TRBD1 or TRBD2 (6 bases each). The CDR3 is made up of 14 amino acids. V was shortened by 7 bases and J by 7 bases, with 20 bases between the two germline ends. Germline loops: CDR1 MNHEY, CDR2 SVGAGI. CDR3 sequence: CASTLGTPRGEQYF. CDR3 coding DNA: TGTGCCAGCACCTTAGGGACACCCCGGGGGGAGCAGTACTTC.

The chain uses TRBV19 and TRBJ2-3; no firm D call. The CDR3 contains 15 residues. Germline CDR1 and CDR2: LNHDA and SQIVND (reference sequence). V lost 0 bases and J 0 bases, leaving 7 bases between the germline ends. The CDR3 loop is CASSIDTRSTDTQYF. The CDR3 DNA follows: TGTGCCAGTAGTATAGATACGCGTAGCACAGATACGCAGTATTTT.